This TCR beta chain was sequenced for a study of blood T cells in healthy people across ages. The overall study: Template switching caught about one barcoded beta molecule for each two T cells.

It was with a sample-barcoded 5' primer and a J-beta primer mix that a second PCR of about 6 to 12 cycles was run. TCRdb ran MiXCR on the 5' RACE reads and lists one entry per CDR3 protein. The sample records 800,000 to 1,300,000 distinct CDR3 sequences, about 23% being singletons. V lost 4 bases and J 2 bases, leaving 12 bases between the germline ends. CDR1 is SGDLS, CDR2 YYNGEE, per germline. The CDR3 loop spans 14 amino acids. The same data also went into a second study, on T cells of mothers and their children.

What was sequenced was blood. This TCR derives from a girl between 2 and 10 years old in good health. The chain employs TRBV9 and TRBJ2-5; D remains unclear. The CDR3 loop is CASSPPVDQETQYF. Here the CDR3 DNA reads TGTGCCAGCAGCCCCCCGGTGGATCAAGAGACCCAGTACTTC. Drawing the rest from reference TRBV9 and TRBJ2-5, the complete variable domain is DSGVTQTPKHLITATGQRVTLRCSPRSGDLSVYWYQQSLDQGLQFLIQYYNGEERAKGNILERFSAQQFPDLHSELNLSSLELGDSALYFCASSPPVDQETQYFGPGTRLLVL.